The 29 T cell receptor beta chains given below trace back to one sample, sequenced in a study of blood T cell repertoires in COVID-19 (dated by TCRdb to about 2020). The method behind the library was the immunoSEQ multiplex PCR assay. The table comes from immuneACCESS by way of TCRdb, which keeps in-frame sequences with V and J called. Part of the clones is missing from these tables; in studies checked, under half for an unresolved V gene and the rest for unknown reasons. The table for this sample lists under 250,000 clones; about 89% of them were counted only once. The leading ten clones occupy about 4.8% of the sample. Input material: peripheral blood. The receptors derive from a woman between 40 and 50 years old with acute or convalescent COVID-19.

The CDR3 nucleotides read TGCGCCAGCAGCCTGCACGTGGACAGGGCAGATACGCAGTATTTT. It yields the protein CASSLHVDRADTQYF. This rearrangement joins TRBV4-1 to TRBJ2-3; 8 bases map to TRBD1. V was clipped by 4 bases and J by 4 bases; unmatched bases: 7. The germline V gene encodes CDR1 MGHRA and CDR2 YSYEKL. This CDR3 comprises 15 residues.

This sequence joins TRBV3-1 (or the pseudogene TRBV3-2) and TRBJ2-1; tentative D call: TRBD1 (6 bases). This CDR3 region has 14 residues. Germline V gives CDR1 LGHDT, CDR2 YNNKEL (reference sequence). V was shortened by 1 base and J by 7 bases, with 11 bases between the two germline ends. The CDR3 sequence is CASSQVGARNEQFF. The CDR3 nucleotides read TGTGCCAGCAGCCAAGTGGGGGCCCGAAATGAGCAGTTCTTC.

V usage is TRBV6-2 or TRBV6-3 and J usage is TRBJ1-1; D unresolved. Germline V gene sequence: CDR1 MNHEY, CDR2 SVGEGT. The CDR3 totals 14 residues. The V end was cut by 1 base, the J end by 0 bases, with 6 bases between. The CDR3 bases are TGTGCCAGCAGTTACTGGCAGTTGAACACTGAAGCTTTCTTT. Translated, it gives CASSYWQLNTEAFF.

This clone was counted between two and nine times. This chain uses TRBV12-5 with TRBJ1-2; TRBD1 agrees at 12 bases. The CDR3 extends over 16 amino acids. Germline V gene data show CDR1 as LGHNT and CDR2 as FRNRAP. The V segment lost 3 bases and the J segment 6 bases; nucleotides outside the gene matches: 8. CDR3 region: CASGFGPGQGANGYTF. CDR3 DNA sequence: TGTGCTAGTGGTTTCGGACCGGGACAGGGGGCGAATGGCTACACCTTC.

The rearrangement uses TRBV18 and TRBJ1-4; D uncertain. The CDR3 loop spans 14 amino acids. Germline loops: CDR1 KGHSH, CDR2 LQKENI. Deletions cut 8 bases from V and 5 bases from J, with 15 bases between. The CDR3: CASARRTTNEKLFF. DNA of the CDR3: TGTGCCAGCGCAAGACGGACTACAAATGAAAAACTGTTTTTT.

The rearrangement links TRBV6-5 to TRBJ2-1; D gene ambiguous. The CDR3 covers 14 residues. Trimming took 2 bases from V and 11 from J, leaving 16 bases between them. Germline V gene lookup returns CDR1 MNHEY and CDR2 SVGAGI. DNA for the CDR3: TGTGCCAGCAGTTACGAATACAATAGCCTGAAGCAGTTCTTC. Protein sequence: CASSYEYNSLKQFF.

The rearrangement links TRBV2 to TRBJ1-1; 7 positions match TRBD1. The CDR3 sequence is 15 residues long. CDR1 is SNHLY, CDR2 FYNNEI, per germline. V was pared by 6 bases and J by 3 bases, with 10 bases of the junction left unmatched. The CDR3 nucleotides read TGTGCCAGCAGGAACCGACAGGGCAGGGACACTGAAGCTTTCTTT. Its protein is CASRNRQGRDTEAFF. The entire variable domain, with the rest obtained from reference TRBV2 and TRBJ1-1, is as follows: EPEVTQTPSHQVTQMGQEVILRCVPISNHLYFYWYRQILGQKVEFLVSFYNNEISEKSEIFDDQFSVERPDGSNFTLKIRSTKLEDSAMYFCASRNRQGRDTEAFFGQGTRLTVV.

The V call is TRBV6-4, the J call TRBJ2-1; 8 bases are shared with TRBD1. The CDR3 runs 15 residues. Germline V gene sequence: CDR1 MRHNA, CDR2 SNTAGT. The V segment lost 4 bases and the J segment 3 bases; nucleotides outside the gene matches: 5. The CDR3 reads CASSALQGVYNEQFF. The DNA of the CDR3 is TGTGCCAGCAGTGCATTACAGGGGGTCTACAATGAGCAGTTCTTC.

This clone has just a few counts. The genes are TRBV27 and TRBJ1-1; no clear D gene. Germline CDR1 is MNHEY and CDR2 is SMNVEV (reference sequence). Trimming shortened V by 2 bases and J by 1 base, and 8 bases separated the two germline ends. The CDR3 has 14 residues. The CDR3 sequence: CASSLISGNTEAFF. The CDR3 nucleotides are TGTGCCAGCAGTTTAATTTCAGGGAACACTGAAGCTTTCTTT.

The CDR3 DNA reads as TGTGCCAGCAGTGTAGGACTGCTCTACGAGCAGTACGTC. It specifies CASSVGLLYEQYV. The V call is TRBV2, the J call TRBJ2-7; TRBD2 might be the D (5 bases). Trimming left V 4 bases short and J 3 bases short, with 10 bases between. The CDR3 covers 13 residues. Germline-derived CDR1 and CDR2 are SNHLY and FYNNEI.

The chain employs TRBV6-5 and TRBJ1-5; TRBD1 might be the D (6 bases). CDR1 MNHEY and CDR2 SVGAGI come from the germline V gene. V lost 10 bases, J lost 9 bases, and 19 bases lay in between. CDR3 length equals 13 residues. The CDR3 DNA is TGTGCCACCCTATACAGGGCCAGCTCGCCCCAGCATTTT. It encodes CATLYRASSPQHF.

The chain is built from TRBV29-1 and TRBJ2-4; 11 bases fit TRBD1. The CDR3 totals 13 residues. The V and J ends lost 6 bases and 9 bases, in that order; junction bases with no gene match: 7. The germline gives CDR1 SQVTM, CDR2 ANQGSEA. Here the CDR3 reads CSVTGTGGLIQYF. Written as DNA, the CDR3 is TGCAGCGTAACCGGGACAGGGGGACTCATTCAGTACTTC.

The rearrangement uses TRBV7-2 and TRBJ2-5; TRBD2 might be the D (7 bases). V lost 7 bases and J lost 1, with 16 bases in between. Germline loops: CDR1 SGHTA, CDR2 FQGNSA. The CDR3 totals 15 residues. As DNA, the CDR3 is TGTGCCAGCACTAGGGGCGGGGGCCTCCAAGAGACCCAGTACTTC. Translated, it gives CASTRGGGLQETQYF.

This rearrangement joins TRBV10-2 to TRBJ2-5, with 12 bases identical to TRBD1. Germline CDR1 and CDR2: WSHSY and SAAADI. V shed 4 bases, J shed 4 bases, and the junction held 19 bases outside the gene matches. This CDR3 spans 20 amino acids. The DNA of the CDR3 is TGCGCCAGCAGTGCGCTGGGGACAGGGGGCGGCGGGGGGGCGTTAGAGACCCAGTACTTC. It encodes CASSALGTGGGGGALETQYF.

V and J are TRBV12-5 and TRBJ1-1; 7 nucleotides align to TRBD1. This CDR3 is built from 16 residues. The J segment lost 6 bases and the V segment lost 0 bases, leaving 10 bases of the junction unmatched. Germline loops: CDR1 LGHNT, CDR2 FRNRAP. The CDR3 is CASGLVFSRQGPEAFF. For the CDR3, the DNA is TGTGCTAGTGGTTTGGTTTTCTCAAGACAGGGACCTGAAGCTTTCTTT.

V and J are TRBV6-5 and TRBJ1-1; D remains ambiguous. V shed 6 bases and J shed 1 base, with 12 bases lying between them. This CDR3 has 14 amino acids. Per the germline V gene, CDR1 is MNHEY and CDR2 is SVGAGI. The CDR3 loop is CASRPGPSNTEAFF. In DNA, the CDR3 is TGTGCCAGCAGGCCGGGTCCGTCGAACACTGAAGCTTTCTTT.

This clone came up once. The chain combines TRBV30 with TRBJ1-1; TRBD1 aligns across 9 bases. This CDR3 is built from 14 residues. With V trimmed by 0 bases and J by 10 bases, 9 bases remained unmatched. The germline CDR1 and CDR2 sequences are GTSNPN and SVGIG (reference sequence). The CDR3 spells CAWSVQGALGLAFF. The CDR3 bases are TGTGCCTGGAGTGTACAGGGGGCGCTGGGTTTAGCTTTCTTT.

This clone was recorded a few times. The CDR3 loop is CASRTGGNTEAFF. CDR3 DNA sequence: TGTGCCAGCAGGACAGGGGGGAACACTGAAGCTTTCTTT. The V and J genes are TRBV27 and TRBJ1-1; TRBD1 aligns across 9 bases. This CDR3 is 13 amino acids long. CDR1 and CDR2 from the germline V gene are MNHEY and SMNVEV (reference sequence). Germline trimming cut 6 bases from V and 1 base from J; bases unmatched to any gene: 0.

The CDR3 is CASSIQNEQFF. CDR3 bases: TGTGCCAGTAGTATACAGAATGAGCAGTTCTTC. J is TRBJ2-1 and V is TRBV19; D ambiguous. The CDR3 runs 11 residues. The germline V gene encodes CDR1 LNHDA and CDR2 SQIVND (reference sequence). V was cut by 2 bases and J by 7 bases, with 3 bases left in between.

The chain links TRBV6-5 to TRBJ1-1; 7 nucleotides align to TRBD1. CDR1 is MNHEY, CDR2 SVGAGI, per germline. The CDR3 is 16 amino acids. The V and J ends lost 2 bases and 3 bases, in that order; junction bases with no gene match: 9. For the CDR3, the DNA is TGTGCCAGCAGTTACACACTCCAAGGGGGCCACACTGAAGCTTTCTTT. Its translation is CASSYTLQGGHTEAFF.

This sequence joins TRBV18 and TRBJ1-1; D gene ambiguous. V was trimmed by 3 bases and J by 4 bases, leaving 12 bases between them. There are 14 residues in the CDR3. CDR1 and CDR2 (germline): KGHSH, LQKENI. CDR3 protein: CASSPSEAITEAFF. CDR3 nucleotide sequence: TGTGCCAGCTCACCTTCCGAAGCGATCACTGAAGCTTTCTTT.

V gene TRBV6-6 combines with J gene TRBJ1-1, with TRBD1 matching 10 bases. Trimming removed 6 bases from V and 11 bases from J; junction bases left unmatched: 6. CDR1 and CDR2 from the germline V gene are MNHNY and SVGAGI (reference sequence). CDR3 size: 12 residues. The CDR3 reads CASRTGQGEAFF. CDR3 coding DNA: TGTGCCAGCAGAACCGGACAGGGGGAGGCTTTCTTT.

The chain uses TRBV6-5 and TRBJ1-5; D is unresolved. The germline V and J ends were trimmed by 3 bases and 0 bases, with 9 bases remaining between them. The germline CDR1 and CDR2 sequences are MNHEY and SVGAGI. The CDR3 runs to 15 residues. The CDR3 spells CASSYHQNSNQPQHF. CDR3 nucleotides: TGTGCCAGCAGTTATCATCAGAATAGCAATCAGCCCCAGCATTTT.

The J gene is TRBJ2-7, the V gene TRBV2, with TRBD2 matching over 8 bases. The length of the CDR3 is 13 residues. V dropped 7 bases and J dropped 8; count of bases not matched to a gene: 10. Germline-derived CDR1 and CDR2 are SNHLY and FYNNEI. DNA for the CDR3: TGTGCCAGCACCACCGGGGGGGAGGGCAAGCAGTACGTC. The encoded protein is CASTTGGEGKQYV.

The chain combines TRBV24-1 with TRBJ1-1; perhaps TRBD1 as D (5 bases). This CDR3 region has 13 residues. The V end was cut by 4 bases, the J end by 4 bases, with 9 bases between. CDR1 is KGHDR, CDR2 SFDVKD, per germline. CDR3 sequence (DNA): TGTGCCACCAGTGAGGGGGGGATCACTGAAGCTTTCTTT. This sequence encodes CATSEGGITEAFF.

The gene calls are TRBV9 and TRBJ2-1; 8 bases are a match to TRBD1. The CDR3 contains 15 residues. The V gene's germline CDR1 is SGDLS and CDR2 YYNGEE. The junction had 5 bases not matched to a gene; V was cut back by 3 bases and J by 3 bases. The CDR3 DNA sequence: TGTGCCAGCAGCGGACCGGGACAGGTCTACAATGAGCAGTTCTTC. It codes for CASSGPGQVYNEQFF.

This clone was detected once. The rearrangement links TRBV19 to TRBJ1-5; 7 bases are shared with TRBD1. Germline V gene sequence: CDR1 LNHDA, CDR2 SQIVND (reference sequence). The trim removed 6 bases at V and 0 bases at J, leaving 11 bases unmatched. This CDR3 contains 17 residues. This chain's CDR3 is CASRHKDRVDSNQPQHF. DNA for the CDR3: TGTGCCAGTAGACATAAAGACAGGGTGGATAGCAATCAGCCCCAGCATTTT.

The chain recombines TRBV19 with TRBJ1-5, with unresolved D. CDR1 is LNHDA, CDR2 SQIVND, per germline (reference sequence). There are 14 residues in the CDR3. Trimming removed 3 bases at V and 3 bases at J, with 9 bases between. CDR3 sequence reads: CASSITGNNQPQHF. Written as DNA, the CDR3 is TGTGCCAGTAGTATCACGGGAAACAATCAGCCCCAGCATTTT.

The rearrangement links TRBV6-6 to TRBJ1-1; 7 positions agree with TRBD1. This CDR3 spans 15 amino acids. J lost 3 bases, V lost 6 bases, and 10 bases had no gene match. In germline, CDR1 is MNHNY, CDR2 SVGAGI (reference sequence). The CDR3 here is CASRSNRGRDTEAFF. The CDR3 nucleotides read TGTGCCAGCAGGAGCAACAGGGGAAGAGACACTGAAGCTTTCTTT.